The next 25 T cell receptor beta chains were all read from a single sample in a study of blood T cells in healthy people across ages. Through a sample-barcoded 5' primer and a J-beta primer mix, a second PCR was run for about 7 to 12 cycles. TCRdb used MiXCR to reprocess the 5' RACE reads, holding one entry per CDR3 protein. Here the sample spans about 1 million distinct CDR3 sequences, more than 35% being singletons. Specimen: blood. These TCRs come from an older woman in good health.

V is TRBV2 and J is TRBJ1-2, with D possibly TRBD1 on 6 matching bases. Germline loops: CDR1 SNHLY, CDR2 FYNNEI. The CDR3 covers 13 residues. V gave up 6 bases and J gave up 1 base, with 9 bases separating them. This chain's CDR3 is CASRDSFNYGYTF. CDR3 coding DNA: TGTGCCAGCAGGGACAGCTTTAACTATGGCTACACCTTC.

This chain connects TRBV20-1 to TRBJ2-1; TRBD2 is a possible D gene (5 bases). Trimming took 2 bases from V and 3 from J, leaving 17 bases between them. The CDR3 contains 16 residues. Germline lookup yields CDR1 DFQATT and CDR2 SNEGSKA (reference sequence). CDR3 DNA sequence: TGCAGTGCTAGACCAATTCGCGGACGGGGCTACAATGAGCAGTTCTTC. The encoded protein is CSARPIRGRGYNEQFF.

This chain joins TRBV28 and TRBJ2-1; no reliable D call. CDR3 size: 13 residues. Germline CDR1 is MDHEN and CDR2 is SYDVKM. Deletions cut 3 bases from V and 7 bases from J, with 10 bases between. In DNA, the CDR3 is TGTGCCAGCAGTTTCCAATCCTGGAATGAGCAGTTCTTC. Translated: CASSFQSWNEQFF.

The CDR3: CASSPGVQHYEQYF. CDR3 sequence (DNA): TGTGCCAGCTCACCAGGAGTTCAGCACTACGAGCAGTACTTC. V is TRBV18 and J is TRBJ2-7; no definite D call. The germline V gene encodes CDR1 KGHSH and CDR2 LQKENI. The CDR3 covers 14 residues. Trimming left V 2 bases short and J 3 bases short, with 11 bases between.

V is TRBV4-2 and J is TRBJ1-2; 7 bases map to TRBD1. V gave up 1 base and J gave up 4 bases; unmatched junction bases: 3. Germline assignment: CDR1 LGHNA and CDR2 YNFKEQ. The CDR3 covers 14 residues. Here the CDR3 reads CASSQGQGVYGYTF. In DNA, the CDR3 is TGTGCCAGCAGCCAAGGACAGGGAGTCTATGGCTACACCTTC.

The gene calls are TRBV27 and TRBJ2-1, with D unclear. The J call may be wrong; the DNA end is better matched by TRBJ2-7. Germline CDR1 and CDR2: MNHEY and SMNVEV (reference sequence). This CDR3 has 13 amino acids. The CDR3 region has the DNA TGTGCCAGCAGTCCCTCGATCGGCTACGAGCAGTACTTC. It translates to CASSPSIGYEQYF.

The chain links TRBV29-1 to TRBJ1-4, with D possibly TRBD1 on 5 matching bases. Germline CDR1 SQVTM, CDR2 ANQGSEA. The ends were cut back, 7 bases at V and 4 bases at J, with 25 bases in the middle. This CDR3 contains 17 residues. The CDR3 DNA reads as TGCAGCGCCCGCGGAGGGTGGGGCGGGGATTTTAATGAAAAACTGTTTTTT. As protein: CSARGGWGGDFNEKLFF.

J is TRBJ2-2 and V is TRBV29-1; 10 bases map to TRBD1. V gave up 5 bases and J gave up 5 bases; unmatched junction bases: 5. The germline V gene encodes CDR1 SQVTM and CDR2 ANQGSEA. This CDR3 has 14 residues. The CDR3 here is CSVRQGAWTGELFF. The CDR3 bases are TGCAGCGTTCGACAGGGGGCATGGACCGGGGAGCTGTTTTTT.

This clonotype was seen repeatedly, ten times or more. The chain has TRBV5-6 and TRBJ1-1; D remains unclear. The CDR3 is 13 residues long. With 4 bases removed from V and 4 bases from J, the gap between germline ends came to 11 bases. The germline CDR1 and CDR2 sequences are SGHDT and YYEEEE. The CDR3 loop is CASSPASGTEAFF. In DNA, the CDR3 is TGTGCCAGCAGCCCGGCGTCAGGCACTGAAGCTTTCTTT.

This clonotype has ten or more counts. The chain joins TRBV4-2 to TRBJ2-3, with 9 bases matching TRBD2. The CDR3 totals 18 residues. V shed 3 bases and J 4 bases; nucleotides not matched to a gene: 14. Germline assignment: CDR1 LGHNA and CDR2 YNFKEQ. CDR3 in amino acids: CASSQRSPSSGIADTQYF. As DNA, the CDR3 is TGTGCCAGCAGCCAGAGGTCGCCGTCTAGCGGGATCGCAGATACGCAGTATTTT.

The chain joins TRBV6-1 to TRBJ2-7, with 12 bases aligning to TRBD1. This CDR3 has 16 amino acids. Looked up from germline, CDR1 is MNHNS and CDR2 is SASEGT. The V gene end was trimmed by 3 bases and the J gene end by 2 bases; junction bases not matched to a gene: 5. The CDR3 loop is CASSEKGTGGPYEQYF. CDR3 bases: TGTGCCAGCAGTGAGAAAGGGACAGGGGGCCCCTACGAGCAGTACTTC.

The chain carries TRBV6-2 or TRBV6-3 and TRBJ1-5; 7 bases map to TRBD1. The CDR3 length is 16 residues. Germline lookup yields CDR1 MNHEY and CDR2 SVGEGT. V shed 7 bases, J shed 2 bases, and the junction held 11 bases outside the gene matches. CDR3 DNA sequence: TGTGCCAGCACCTACAGGGGTAAATCGGGCAATCAGCCCCAGCATTTT. This sequence encodes CASTYRGKSGNQPQHF.

The V and J genes are TRBV28 and TRBJ1-2; weak D call: TRBD1 (6 bases). This CDR3 contains 15 residues. V was clipped by 6 bases and J by 0 bases, with 14 bases between them. Germline V lookup: CDR1 MDHEN, CDR2 SYDVKM. DNA for the CDR3: TGTGCCAGCAGCTCCCCAGGGGCGGCTAACTATGGCTACACCTTC. Amino acids: CASSSPGAANYGYTF.

The chain has TRBV20-1 and TRBJ2-5; the D gene is possibly TRBD2 (6 bases). Per the germline V gene, CDR1 is DFQATT and CDR2 is SNEGSKA (reference sequence). The CDR3 contains 13 residues. Trimming pared 5 bases from V and 13 bases from J, leaving 23 bases between. CDR3 nucleotides: TGCAGTGCTCCAAACCCGGGAGACAATGAGCGGTACTTC. It yields the protein CSAPNPGDNERYF.

This clonotype was detected a few times. V gene TRBV3-1 combines with J gene TRBJ2-3; 7 bases map to TRBD2. V trimming: 2 bases; J trimming: 4 bases; junction bases outside the gene matches: 9. This CDR3 region has 16 residues. CDR1 and CDR2 (germline): LGHDT, YNNKEL (reference sequence). The CDR3 nucleotides read TGTGCCAGCAGCCAATCGAGGGAGGGCCCCCCAGATACGCAGTATTTT. This gives the protein CASSQSREGPPDTQYF.

V gene TRBV7-9 combines with J gene TRBJ2-1, with TRBD2 matching 14 bases. Trimming at V came to 5 bases and at J to 8 bases, leaving 8 bases not matched to a gene. CDR3 size: 16 residues. Germline CDR1 SEHNR, CDR2 FQNEAQ (reference sequence). This CDR3 reads CASSPRLAGGIYEQFF. Here the CDR3 DNA reads TGTGCCAGCAGCCCGAGACTAGCGGGAGGGATTTATGAGCAGTTCTTC.

The chain couples TRBV27 to TRBJ2-5; 11 bases align to TRBD2. Losses at the gene ends were 7 bases for V and 5 bases for J; bases not matched to a gene: 12. Germline loops: CDR1 MNHEY, CDR2 SMNVEV (reference sequence). CDR3 length: 16 residues. The CDR3 reads CASNTLLAGGVETQYF. The CDR3 nucleotides are TGTGCCAGCAACACCCTCCTAGCGGGAGGAGTGGAGACCCAGTACTTC.

The J gene is TRBJ2-1, the V gene TRBV11-2; possibly TRBD1 for D (5 bases). The CDR3 covers 19 residues. Per germline, CDR1 SGHAT and CDR2 FQNNGV. V dropped 5 bases and J dropped 0 bases, with 23 bases sitting between them. The CDR3 sequence is CASSPQYSTALSSYNEQFF. In DNA form, the CDR3 reads TGTGCCAGCAGCCCCCAATATTCGACAGCCTTGAGCTCCTACAATGAGCAGTTCTTC. Filled out from reference TRBV11-2 and TRBJ2-1, the complete variable domain reads EAGVAQSPRYKIIEKRQSVAFWCNPISGHATLYWYQQILGQGPKLLIQFQNNGVVDDSQLPKDRFSAERLKGVDSTLKIQPAKLEDSAVYLCASSPQYSTALSSYNEQFFGPGTRLTVL.

The V call is TRBV27, the J call TRBJ2-3, with TRBD2 identical over 10 bases. CDR3 size: 18 residues. In germline, CDR1 is MNHEY, CDR2 SMNVEV (reference sequence). The junction had 11 bases not matched to a gene; V was cut back by 1 base and J by 4 bases. The DNA of the CDR3 is TGTGCCAGCAGTTTATGGGGAGCGGGAGGGCCCGGGGCAGATACGCAGTATTTT. Protein: CASSLWGAGGPGADTQYF.

V and J are TRBV29-1 and TRBJ1-2; 9 nucleotides align to TRBD1. Germline CDR1 is SQVTM and CDR2 is ANQGSEA. The CDR3 sequence is 14 residues long. The J segment lost 3 bases and the V segment lost 0 bases, leaving 2 bases of the junction unmatched. Written as DNA, the CDR3 is TGCAGCGTTGAAGATGGGGACAGGGACTATGGCTACACCTTC. It is translated as CSVEDGDRDYGYTF.

A few counts support this clonotype. The gene calls are TRBV12-3 or TRBV12-4 and TRBJ2-5; D may be TRBD2 (6 bases). V was pared by 3 bases and J by 5 bases, with 10 bases between. This CDR3 is built from 13 residues. CDR3 DNA: TGTGCCAGCAGTTTTAAGAGCGGGGAGACCCAGTACTTC. It translates to CASSFKSGETQYF.

The chain carries TRBV7-9 and TRBJ2-1, with 7 bases fitting TRBD2. This CDR3 has 12 residues. The germline V gene has CDR1 SEHNR and CDR2 FQNEAQ (reference sequence). V was clipped by 7 bases and J by 9 bases; unmatched bases: 6. The CDR3 DNA follows: TGTGCCAGCAAAGCGGGGTTATCTGAGCAGTTCTTC. Translating gives CASKAGLSEQFF.

On this clonotype: At one end, the junction sequence differs from germline, possibly due to a read error. The rearrangement joins TRBV6-1 to TRBJ1-5; D is undetermined. This CDR3 has 12 residues. The V gene's germline CDR1 is MNHNS and CDR2 SASEGT. CDR3 in DNA: TGTGCCGGCAGCTGGGGAATCCAGCCCCAGCATTTT. Amino acids: CAGSWGIQPQHF.

The genes are TRBV15 and TRBJ2-5; TRBD1 agrees at 8 bases. The CDR3 has 14 amino acids. The ends lost 4 bases at V and 5 bases at J; junction bases unmatched: 6. CDR1 LNHNV and CDR2 YYDKDF come from the germline V gene (reference sequence). The CDR3 loop reads CATSKTGGMETQYF. CDR3 DNA: TGTGCCACCAGCAAAACAGGGGGAATGGAGACCCAGTACTTC.

The chain links TRBV11-2 to TRBJ2-7; a weak D match, TRBD2 (6 bases). V was pared by 2 bases and J by 4 bases, with 27 bases between. The length of the CDR3 is 19 residues. CDR1 is SGHAT and CDR2 is FQNNGV in the germline V gene. CDR3 amino acids: CASSLITGRWTGGVYEQYF. CDR3 DNA sequence: TGTGCCAGCAGCTTAATTACCGGTCGGTGGACTGGCGGGGTATACGAGCAGTACTTC.